A selection of T cell receptor beta chains follows, all from one sample in a study of shared clonotypes between healthy human individuals. TCRdb's copy holds only in-frame clones and misses some; the assay was immunoSEQ multiplex PCR. Among fewer than 2.5 million clones listed, over 85% were seen once. The sequenced sample was naive CD4+ T cells from PBMCs. The origin of the receptors is a man in his late teens or twenties in good health. Some clones in this sample may be carry-over from other donors' samples. CDR3s include the opening cysteine and the closing phenylalanine or tryptophan. D genes are given only for firm matches. Only some rows state a clone size, as once, few, many or a class for expanded clones.

len: 15
j_gene: TRBJ2-7
v_gene: TRBV5-1
d_gene: TRBD2
abundance: .
CDR3nt: TGCGCCAGCAGCACGGGGACTAGCGGGAGTAACGAGCAGTACTTC
CDR3aa: CASSTGTSGSNEQYF

len: 16
j_gene: TRBJ1-4
v_gene: TRBV5-4
d_gene: TRBD1
abundance: .
CDR3nt: TGTGCCAGCAGCCAAGGGACAGGGGGGATTAATGAAAAACTGTTTTTT
CDR3aa: CASSQGTGGINEKLFF

len: 10
j_gene: TRBJ2-5
v_gene: TRBV27
d_gene: .
abundance: few
CDR3nt: TGTGCCAGGTCGGGAGAGACCCAGTACTTC
CDR3aa: CARSGETQYF

len: 12
j_gene: TRBJ1-4
v_gene: TRBV29-1
d_gene: .
abundance: few
CDR3nt: TGCAGCGTTACCGGGGGCGGCGAAAAACTGTTTTTT
CDR3aa: CSVTGGGEKLFF

len: 14
j_gene: TRBJ1-2
v_gene: TRBV5-4
d_gene: .
abundance: .
CDR3nt: TGTGCCAGCAGCCGGACATTCTCTAACTATGGCTACACCTTC
CDR3aa: CASSRTFSNYGYTF

len: 17
j_gene: TRBJ1-5
v_gene: TRBV5-1
d_gene: TRBD1
abundance: .
CDR3nt: TGCGCCAGCAGCCTCCAACCGACAGGGGGCGCAGGGCAGCCCCAGCATTTT
CDR3aa: CASSLQPTGGAGQPQHF

len: 13
j_gene: TRBJ2-1
v_gene: TRBV29-1
d_gene: .
abundance: once
CDR3nt: TGCAGCGTCGGGCCGAACTTACCACGAGAGCAGTTCTTC
CDR3aa: CSVGPNLPREQFF

len: 16
j_gene: TRBJ2-1
v_gene: TRBV7-9
d_gene: TRBD2
abundance: .
CDR3nt: TGTGCCAGCAGCCCCCAGCCGGGACTAGCGGAGAATGAGCAGTTCTTC
CDR3aa: CASSPQPGLAENEQFF

len: 11
j_gene: TRBJ2-7
v_gene: TRBV19
d_gene: .
abundance: .
CDR3nt: TGTGCCAGTAGTTTTCGCTACGAGCAGTACTTC
CDR3aa: CASSFRYEQYF

len: 18
j_gene: TRBJ2-1
v_gene: TRBV7-8
d_gene: .
abundance: .
CDR3nt: TGTGCCAGCAGCTTAGGGGGGTGGAGCGTGATGTCCTACAATGAGCAGTTCTTC
CDR3aa: CASSLGGWSVMSYNEQFF

len: 16
j_gene: TRBJ1-4
v_gene: TRBV6-5
d_gene: .
abundance: .
CDR3nt: TGTGCCAGCAGTTATAAGGGACCGGTCAGTACTGAAAAACTGTTTTTT
CDR3aa: CASSYKGPVSTEKLFF

len: 15
j_gene: TRBJ2-1
v_gene: TRBV9
d_gene: TRBD2
abundance: .
CDR3nt: TGTGCCAGCAGTCTGGTGGGGACTAGCAGTTATGAGCAGTTCTTC
CDR3aa: CASSLVGTSSYEQFF

len: 13
j_gene: TRBJ2-5
v_gene: TRBV14
d_gene: .
abundance: .
CDR3nt: TGTGCCAGCAGCCAAGGGTTCGCTGAGACCCAGTACTTC
CDR3aa: CASSQGFAETQYF

len: 14
j_gene: TRBJ2-2
v_gene: TRBV4-3
d_gene: .
abundance: .
CDR3nt: TGCGCCAGCAGCCAAGTCCCTAGGGGCGGGGAGCTGTTTTTT
CDR3aa: CASSQVPRGGELFF

len: 14
j_gene: TRBJ2-5
v_gene: TRBV5-4
d_gene: .
abundance: .
CDR3nt: TGTGCCAGCAGCTTGTCAGGGGTTAGGGAGACCCAGTACTTC
CDR3aa: CASSLSGVRETQYF

len: 18
j_gene: TRBJ1-5
v_gene: TRBV15
d_gene: .
abundance: .
CDR3nt: TGTGCCACCAGCAACGATCCGGACAGTCCACTTAGCAATCAGCCCCAGCATTTT
CDR3aa: CATSNDPDSPLSNQPQHF

len: 17
j_gene: TRBJ2-1
v_gene: TRBV28
d_gene: .
abundance: .
CDR3nt: TGTGACACAACCAGGGCGGTCCTCCGAAGGCCCTACAATGAGCAGTTCTTC
CDR3aa: CDTTRAVLRRPYNEQFF